The 29 T cell receptor beta chains below were found in one sample sequenced in a study of T cells in Graves' hyperthyroidism and ophthalmopathy. Amplified TCR beta CDR3 regions came from RNA transcripts. A set of HTBI primers served as the primers for a first-round RT-PCR of the TCR CDR3. One entry per CDR3 protein, called by TCRdb with MiXCR from the multiplex PCR reads. The repertoire has roughly 380,000 distinct CDR3 sequences, roughly 13% of them found once; the top ten carry approximately 5.3%. Specimen: blood. All receptors derive from a woman between 18 and 29 years old with Graves' hyperthyroidism.

This clonotype was seen ten or more times. V is TRBV20-1 and J is TRBJ2-3; 14 bases are a match to TRBD2. V was clipped by 1 base and J by 2 bases; unmatched bases: 5. Per the germline V gene, CDR1 is DFQATT and CDR2 is SNEGSKA (reference sequence). The CDR3 is made up of 17 amino acids. The CDR3 reads CSARGLAGGPVTDTQYF. Written as DNA, the CDR3 is TGCAGTGCTAGAGGACTAGCGGGAGGGCCAGTCACAGATACGCAGTATTTT.

This clonotype showed up many times. This chain links TRBV3-1 with TRBJ1-4; D is perhaps TRBD1 (6 bases). The CDR3 spans 16 residues. Per germline, CDR1 LGHDT and CDR2 YNNKEL (reference sequence). With 0 bases removed from V and 8 bases from J, the gap between germline ends came to 16 bases. DNA of the CDR3: TGTGCCAGCAGCCAAGATTTATTAGGGGGTTGGGAAAAACTGTTTTTT. As protein: CASSQDLLGGWEKLFF. Supplemented by reference TRBV3-1 and TRBJ1-4, the full variable domain reads DTAVSQTPKYLVTQMGNDKSIKCEQNLGHDTMYWYKQDSKKFLKIMFSYNNKELIINETVPNRFSPKSPDKAHLNLHINSLELGDSAVYFCASSQDLLGGWEKLFFGSGTQLSVL.

In DNA, the CDR3 is TGCGCCAGCAGCCGGGAAATGGGGACTAGCACAGATACGCAGTATTTT. Its translation: CASSREMGTSTDTQYF. The J gene is TRBJ2-3, the V gene TRBV4-1; D may be TRBD2 (6 bases). Between the trimmed V and J ends, which lost 4 bases and 0 bases, there was a span of 14 bases. In germline, CDR1 is MGHRA, CDR2 YSYEKL. The CDR3 runs to 16 residues.

This clonotype was counted between two and nine times. This chain uses TRBV27 with TRBJ1-1; D remains ambiguous. V was trimmed by 5 bases and J by 4 bases, leaving 8 bases between them. Germline V gives CDR1 MNHEY, CDR2 SMNVEV (reference sequence). The CDR3 loop spans 12 amino acids. This CDR3 is CASSGPGTEAFF. DNA for the CDR3: TGTGCCAGCAGTGGCCCGGGCACTGAAGCTTTCTTT.

This clonotype turned up a few times. The rearrangement uses TRBV6-1 and TRBJ2-7; TRBD1 is a possible D gene (5 bases). The germline V gene has CDR1 MNHNS and CDR2 SASEGT. The CDR3 extends over 12 amino acids. Trimming removed 6 bases at V and 6 bases at J, with 12 bases between. The CDR3 sequence: CASRVGQGEQYF. CDR3 sequence (DNA): TGTGCCAGCAGAGTGGGTCAGGGCGAGCAGTACTTC.

V and J are TRBV28 and TRBJ2-6; D unclear. Germline values: CDR1 MDHEN, CDR2 SYDVKM. Trimming removed 3 bases at V and 4 bases at J, with 7 bases between. This CDR3 region has 14 residues. The CDR3 coding sequence is TGTGCCAGCAGTTTTCTGACGGGGGCCAACGTCCTGACTTTC. It is translated as CASSFLTGANVLTF. The whole variable domain, remainder taken from reference TRBV28 and TRBJ2-6, is DVKVTQSSRYLVKRTGEKVFLECVQDMDHENMFWYRQDPGLGLRLIYFSYDVKMKEKGDIPEGYSVSREKKERFSLILESASTNQTSMYLCASSFLTGANVLTFGAGSRLTVL.

This clonotype was found many times. V is TRBV11-1 and J is TRBJ2-1; 13 bases agree with TRBD2. Looked up from germline, CDR1 is SGHAT and CDR2 is FQDESV (reference sequence). CDR3 size: 15 residues. Germline trimming cut 1 base from V and 9 bases from J; bases unmatched to any gene: 3. In DNA form, the CDR3 reads TGTGCCAGCAGCTTAGGGACTAGCGGGAGATTTGAGCAGTTCTTC. This gives the protein CASSLGTSGRFEQFF.

This clonotype was counted ten times or more. This rearrangement joins TRBV11-2 to TRBJ2-7, with D hard to call. The CDR3 is 14 amino acids. The germline gives CDR1 SGHAT, CDR2 FQNNGV. The germline V and J ends were trimmed by 0 bases and 0 bases, with 6 bases remaining between them. The CDR3 sequence: CASSLDLGSYEQYF. CDR3 bases: TGTGCCAGCAGCTTAGATCTGGGCTCCTACGAGCAGTACTTC. Full variable domain (rest looked up from reference TRBV11-2 and TRBJ2-7): EAGVAQSPRYKIIEKRQSVAFWCNPISGHATLYWYQQILGQGPKLLIQFQNNGVVDDSQLPKDRFSAERLKGVDSTLKIQPAKLEDSAVYLCASSLDLGSYEQYFGPGTRLTVT.

This clonotype has more than one count but fewer than ten. J is TRBJ1-5 and V is TRBV5-6; D is ambiguous. Germline V gene data show CDR1 as SGHDT and CDR2 as YYEEEE. V lost 2 bases and J lost 0, with 15 bases in between. The CDR3 has 17 residues. In nucleotides, the CDR3 is TGTGCCAGCAGCTTAGGGCCGCGAAGTTTTAGCAATCAGCCCCAGCATTTT. Residues: CASSLGPRSFSNQPQHF. Full variable domain (missing parts from reference TRBV5-6 and TRBJ1-5): DAGVTQSPTHLIKTRGQQVTLRCSPKSGHDTVSWYQQALGQGPQFIFQYYEEEERQRGNFPDRFSGHQFPNYSSELNVNALLLGDSALYLCASSLGPRSFSNQPQHFGDGTRLSIL.

This clonotype was counted ten times or more. CDR3 amino acids: CASSPGTTLKQYF. CDR3 nucleotide sequence: TGTGCCAGCAGTCCCGGGACTACCTTGAAGCAGTACTTC. The chain carries TRBV28 and TRBJ2-7; 7 nucleotides align to TRBD2. The CDR3 runs 13 residues. Germline CDR1 and CDR2: MDHEN and SYDVKM. V lost 5 bases to trimming and J lost 8 bases; unmatched junction nucleotides: 9.

The rearrangement links TRBV20-1 to TRBJ1-1; perhaps TRBD1 as D (6 bases). The CDR3 has 13 residues. Trimming stripped 6 bases from V and 11 bases from J, with 22 bases between. Germline lookup yields CDR1 DFQATT and CDR2 SNEGSKA (reference sequence). CDR3 sequence (DNA): TGCAGTGCACGGGACACCTCCGAATTGGACGCTTTCTTT. It encodes CSARDTSELDAFF.

Ten or more counts support this clonotype. This chain joins TRBV18 and TRBJ2-4; D ambiguous. CDR1 is KGHSH and CDR2 is LQKENI in the germline V gene. With 0 bases removed from V and 4 bases from J, the gap between germline ends came to 7 bases. The CDR3 is 14 amino acids. CDR3 region: CASSPPGTKNIQYF. CDR3 sequence (DNA): TGTGCCAGCTCACCACCGGGAACTAAAAACATTCAGTACTTC.

This clonotype was picked up a small number of times. J is TRBJ2-2 and V is TRBV7-2, with 8 bases fitting TRBD2. Germline V gene sequence: CDR1 SGHTA, CDR2 FQGNSA. This CDR3 contains 17 residues. Trimming at V came to 5 bases and at J to 5 bases, leaving 13 bases not matched to a gene. The CDR3 DNA reads as TGTGCCAGCAGCCTCCACTCCACTAGCGGAGGTACCGGGGAGCTGTTTTTT. Its translation is CASSLHSTSGGTGELFF.

This clonotype was counted a few times. The chain combines TRBV10-3 with TRBJ2-7, with 10 positions matching TRBD2. The germline CDR1 and CDR2 sequences are ENHRY and SYGVKD. There are 16 residues in the CDR3. V dropped 0 bases and J dropped 6; count of bases not matched to a gene: 8. The CDR3 bases are TGTGCCATCAGTGAGTCGCTAGCGGGAGCGGGGAGCGAGCAGTACTTC. This codes for CAISESLAGAGSEQYF.

This clonotype has only a few counts. The rearrangement joins TRBV6-2 or TRBV6-3 to TRBJ1-1; the D is unclear. Trimming left V 2 bases short and J 0 bases short, with 7 bases between. In germline, CDR1 is MNHEY, CDR2 SVGEGT. The CDR3 runs to 14 residues. The CDR3 sequence: CASSYQLLNTEAFF. The DNA of the CDR3 is TGTGCCAGCAGTTACCAGCTTCTGAACACTGAAGCTTTCTTT.

In DNA form, the CDR3 reads TGTGCCAGCATTTGGACTAGCGGCACCGGGGAGCTGTTTTTT. This translates into CASIWTSGTGELFF. The chain carries TRBV6-5 and TRBJ2-2, with TRBD2 matching over 10 bases. The V gene end was trimmed by 7 bases and the J gene end by 4 bases; junction bases not matched to a gene: 3. Germline V gives CDR1 MNHEY, CDR2 SVGAGI. The CDR3 totals 14 residues.

This clonotype was observed many times. The gene calls are TRBV6-2 or TRBV6-3 and TRBJ2-7, with D perhaps TRBD1 (6 bases). The germline V and J ends were trimmed by 6 bases and 0 bases, with 12 bases remaining between them. CDR1 is MNHEY and CDR2 is SVGEGT in the germline V gene. This CDR3 is built from 14 residues. CDR3 nucleotides: TGTGCCAGCAGACGTAGGGGGAGCTCCTACGAGCAGTACTTC. This gives the protein CASRRRGSSYEQYF.

The table lists this clonotype with many counts. This chain uses TRBV12-3 or TRBV12-4 with TRBJ2-1, with D possibly TRBD1 on 6 matching bases. This CDR3 region has 18 residues. V was pared by 2 bases and J by 4 bases, with 21 bases between. CDR3 protein: CASSLMLGGAIRYNEQFF. CDR3 in DNA: TGTGCCAGCAGTTTAATGTTAGGGGGAGCGATTCGGTACAATGAGCAGTTCTTC.

About this clonotype itself: This may stem from a read error, because a much larger clone lies one nucleotide away. The V gene is TRBV12-3 or TRBV12-4, the J gene TRBJ2-1; a weak D match, TRBD1 (6 bases). The CDR3 is 16 amino acids. Trimming removed 5 bases at V and 6 bases at J, with 20 bases between. The chain's CDR3 is CASSEQRTESGNEQFF. CDR3 DNA: TGTGCCAGCAGTGAGCAGAGGACAGAGAGTGGCAATGAGCAGTTCTTC.

Here the CDR3 DNA reads TGTGCCATCAGGGAGACTAGCGGGAGGGCCTACGAGCAGTACTTC. Its protein is CAIRETSGRAYEQYF. This chain links TRBV10-3 with TRBJ2-7, with 14 bases that match TRBD2. Germline loops: CDR1 ENHRY, CDR2 SYGVKD. The V segment lost 6 bases and the J segment 2 bases; nucleotides outside the gene matches: 3. The CDR3 consists of 15 residues.

This clonotype occurred many times. The rearrangement uses TRBV6-2 or TRBV6-3 and TRBJ1-5; a weak D match, TRBD1 (6 bases). V was trimmed by 8 bases and J by 6 bases, leaving 20 bases between them. Germline CDR1 reads MNHEY; CDR2 reads SVGEGT. The CDR3 runs 15 residues. The CDR3 sequence is CASRTTQGNGQPQHF. In DNA, the CDR3 is TGTGCCAGCCGAACCACACAGGGTAATGGTCAGCCCCAGCATTTT.

The chain links TRBV6-5 to TRBJ2-2; no reliable D call. In germline, CDR1 is MNHEY, CDR2 SVGAGI. CDR3 length: 15 amino acids. Trimming took 2 bases from V and 0 from J, leaving 7 bases between them. The CDR3 loop reads CASSYMDANTGELFF. In DNA, the CDR3 is TGTGCCAGCAGTTACATGGACGCGAACACCGGGGAGCTGTTTTTT.

This clonotype appeared many times. Compared with germline, one end of the junction differs, possibly owing to a read error. V is TRBV2 and J is TRBJ1-5, with 8 bases matching TRBD1. The V gene's germline CDR1 is SNHLY and CDR2 FYNNEI. The CDR3 is 18 residues long. CDR3 in DNA: TGTGCCAGCGGTGAAGGCCAGGGGGCTGCTCTGGGCAATCAGCCCCAGCATTTT. Encoded protein: CASGEGQGAALGNQPQHF.

The V and J genes are TRBV28 and TRBJ1-1; D is possibly TRBD1 (5 bases). Germline CDR1 MDHEN, CDR2 SYDVKM. V was cut by 7 bases and J by 0 bases, with 9 bases left in between. The CDR3 contains 13 residues. The CDR3 loop reads CASKGVMNTEAFF. The CDR3 DNA follows: TGTGCCAGCAAAGGGGTCATGAACACTGAAGCTTTCTTT. The whole variable domain, remainder taken from reference TRBV28 and TRBJ1-1, is DVKVTQSSRYLVKRTGEKVFLECVQDMDHENMFWYRQDPGLGLRLIYFSYDVKMKEKGDIPEGYSVSREKKERFSLILESASTNQTSMYLCASKGVMNTEAFFGQGTRLTVV.

This clonotype was seen a few times. The V gene is TRBV19, the J gene TRBJ2-3; TRBD2 might be the D (5 bases). CDR1 and CDR2 from the germline V gene are LNHDA and SQIVND (reference sequence). With 3 bases removed from V and 0 bases from J, the gap between germline ends came to 13 bases. CDR3 length equals 16 residues. This chain's CDR3 is CASSIVGRGSTDTQYF. CDR3 coding DNA: TGTGCCAGTAGTATCGTAGGGAGAGGAAGCACAGATACGCAGTATTTT.

This clonotype was counted at least ten times. The chain joins TRBV29-1 to TRBJ2-3; no reliable D call. CDR1 is SQVTM and CDR2 is ANQGSEA in the germline V gene. The CDR3 covers 10 residues. V shed 4 bases and J shed 3 bases, with 2 bases lying between them. CDR3 sequence: CSVGTDTQYF. The CDR3 nucleotides read TGCAGCGTTGGAACAGATACGCAGTATTTT.

Notes on this clonotype: A much larger clone is a single base away; this may be a read error. The genes are TRBV12-3 or TRBV12-4 and TRBJ1-1; D possibly corresponds to TRBD1 (5 bases). The V end lost 4 bases, the J end lost 1 base, and 13 bases lay between the germline ends. The CDR3 contains 15 residues. CDR3: CASSSLSGTNTEAFF. The DNA for the CDR3 is TGTGCCAGCAGTTCGCTGTCCGGGACGAACACTGAAGCTTTCTTT.

This clonotype came up many times. The gene calls are TRBV30 and TRBJ2-7, with 8 bases identical to TRBD1. With V trimmed by 6 bases and J by 4 bases, 8 bases remained unmatched. The CDR3 extends over 13 amino acids. The V gene's germline CDR1 is GTSNPN and CDR2 SVGIG (reference sequence). This CDR3 reads CACEGQGPYEQYF. Written as DNA, the CDR3 is TGTGCCTGTGAAGGACAGGGCCCTTACGAGCAGTACTTC. Full variable domain (missing parts from reference TRBV30 and TRBJ2-7): SQTIHQWPATLVQPVGSPLSLECTVEGTSNPNLYWYRQAAGRGLQLLFYSVGIGQISSEVPQNLSASRPQDRQFILSSKKLLLSDSGFYLCACEGQGPYEQYFGPGTRLTVT.

This clonotype was observed many times. The chain uses TRBV6-1 and TRBJ1-1; 7 nucleotides line up with TRBD1. Germline assignment: CDR1 MNHNS and CDR2 SASEGT. The ends lost 11 bases at V and 1 base at J; junction bases unmatched: 7. The CDR3 is 13 amino acids. CDR3 residues: CAGLRQGNTEAFF. CDR3 DNA sequence: TGTGCCGGCTTAAGACAGGGGAACACTGAAGCTTTCTTT.